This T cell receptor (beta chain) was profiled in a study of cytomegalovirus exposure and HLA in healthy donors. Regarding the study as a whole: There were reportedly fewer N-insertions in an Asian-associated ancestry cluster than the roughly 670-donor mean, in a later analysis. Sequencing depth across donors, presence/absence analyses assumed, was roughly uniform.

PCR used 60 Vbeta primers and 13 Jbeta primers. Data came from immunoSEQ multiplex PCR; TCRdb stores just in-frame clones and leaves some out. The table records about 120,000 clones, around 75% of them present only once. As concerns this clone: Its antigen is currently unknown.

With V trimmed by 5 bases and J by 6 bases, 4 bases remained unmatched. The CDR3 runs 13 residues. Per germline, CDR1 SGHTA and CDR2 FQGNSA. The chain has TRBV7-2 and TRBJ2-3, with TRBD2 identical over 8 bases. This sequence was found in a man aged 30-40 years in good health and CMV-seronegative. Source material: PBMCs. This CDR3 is CASSPGGKDTQYF. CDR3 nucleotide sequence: TGTGCCAGCAGCCCGGGGGGGAAGGATACGCAGTATTTT.